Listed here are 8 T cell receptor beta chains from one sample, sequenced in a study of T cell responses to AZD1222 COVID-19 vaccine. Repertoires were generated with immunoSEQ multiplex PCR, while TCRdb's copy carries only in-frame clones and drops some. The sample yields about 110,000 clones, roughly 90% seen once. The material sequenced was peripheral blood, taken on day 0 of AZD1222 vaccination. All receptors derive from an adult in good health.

The CDR3, as DNA: TGTGCTAGTGGTCCCGCAACGAACACCGGGGAGCTGTTTTTT. Translation: CASGPATNTGELFF. V gene TRBV12-5 combines with J gene TRBJ2-2; D is unclear. Germline V gene sequence: CDR1 LGHNT, CDR2 FRNRAP. Trimming took off 5 bases at V and 0 bases at J, with 7 bases between the two ends. CDR3 length: 14 amino acids.

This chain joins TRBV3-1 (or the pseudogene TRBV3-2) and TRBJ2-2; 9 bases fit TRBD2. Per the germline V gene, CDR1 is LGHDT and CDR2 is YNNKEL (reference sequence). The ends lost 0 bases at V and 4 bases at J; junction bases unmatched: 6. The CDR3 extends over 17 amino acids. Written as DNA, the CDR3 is TGTGCCAGCAGCCAAGAAGGTCTAGCGGGAATCACCGGGGAGCTGTTTTTT. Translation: CASSQEGLAGITGELFF.

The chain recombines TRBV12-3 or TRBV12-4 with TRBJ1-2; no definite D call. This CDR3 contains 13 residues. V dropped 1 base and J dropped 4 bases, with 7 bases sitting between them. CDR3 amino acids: CASSLGGIYGYTF. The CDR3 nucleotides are TGTGCCAGCAGTTTAGGCGGGATCTATGGCTACACCTTC.

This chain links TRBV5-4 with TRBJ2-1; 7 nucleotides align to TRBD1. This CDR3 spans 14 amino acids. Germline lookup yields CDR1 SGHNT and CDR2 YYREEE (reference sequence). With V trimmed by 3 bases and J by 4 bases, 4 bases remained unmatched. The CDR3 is CASSSGQAYNEQFF. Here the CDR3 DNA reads TGTGCCAGCAGCTCAGGACAGGCTTACAATGAGCAGTTCTTC.

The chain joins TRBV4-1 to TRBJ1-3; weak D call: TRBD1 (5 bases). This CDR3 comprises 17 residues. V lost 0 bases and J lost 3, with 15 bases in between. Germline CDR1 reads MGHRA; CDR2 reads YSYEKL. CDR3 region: CASSQDNRGGNGNTIYF. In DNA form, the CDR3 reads TGCGCCAGCAGCCAAGATAACCGCGGGGGAAATGGAAACACCATATATTTT.

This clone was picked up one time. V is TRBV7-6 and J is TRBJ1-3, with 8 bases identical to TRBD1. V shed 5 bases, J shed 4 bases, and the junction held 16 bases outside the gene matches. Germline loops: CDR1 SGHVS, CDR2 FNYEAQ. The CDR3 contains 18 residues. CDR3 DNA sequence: TGTGCCAGCAGCCCAGGACAGGGAACGAAGGCGAGCGGAAACACCATATATTTT. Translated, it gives CASSPGQGTKASGNTIYF.

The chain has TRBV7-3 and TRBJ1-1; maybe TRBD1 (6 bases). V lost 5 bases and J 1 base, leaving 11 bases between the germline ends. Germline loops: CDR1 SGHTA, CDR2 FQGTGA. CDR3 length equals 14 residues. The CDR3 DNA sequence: TGTGCCAGCAGCCTGACAGGAGAGAACACTGAAGCTTTCTTT. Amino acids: CASSLTGENTEAFF.

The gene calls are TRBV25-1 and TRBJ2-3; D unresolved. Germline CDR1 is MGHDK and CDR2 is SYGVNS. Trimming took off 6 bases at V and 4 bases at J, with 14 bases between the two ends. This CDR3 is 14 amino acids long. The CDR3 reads CASRNMRLSDTQYF. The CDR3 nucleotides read TGTGCCAGCAGGAACATGAGGCTTTCAGATACGCAGTATTTT.